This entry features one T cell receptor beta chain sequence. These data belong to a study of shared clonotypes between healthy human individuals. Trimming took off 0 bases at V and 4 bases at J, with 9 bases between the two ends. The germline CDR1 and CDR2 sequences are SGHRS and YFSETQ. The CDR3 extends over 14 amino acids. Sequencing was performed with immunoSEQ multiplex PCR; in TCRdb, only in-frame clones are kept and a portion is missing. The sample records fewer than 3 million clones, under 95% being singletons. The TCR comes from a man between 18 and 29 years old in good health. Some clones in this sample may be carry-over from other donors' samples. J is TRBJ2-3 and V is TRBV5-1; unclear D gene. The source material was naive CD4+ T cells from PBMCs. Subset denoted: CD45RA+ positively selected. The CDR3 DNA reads TGCGCCAGCAGCTTGGCCCAGTCCCCAGATACGCAGTATTTT. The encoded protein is CASSLAQSPDTQYF.